The present T cell receptor (beta chain) was sequenced within a study of blood T cells in healthy people across ages (dated by TCRdb to 2013 to 2016). Some background on the complete study: In model experiments, template switching captured about one uniquely barcoded TCR beta cDNA molecule for every two T cells. The study measured age-related changes in TCR beta repertoire diversity using deep sequencing normalized with unique cDNA molecular identifiers. Donors were grouped into four age groups: young (average approximately 16 years), middle-aged (approximately 41), aged (around 60) and long-lived (about 90). To avoid experimental bias, donors of different ages were randomly spread across the sequencing lanes. For two donors (one aged 18 to 29 and one aged 80 or older), the study analyzed two additional independent replicas of 1 million unique cDNA reads from the same blood draw.

The donors were 40 or so Caucasian individuals from Russia, aged roughly 6 to 90 years, who were systemically healthy. Each donor gave approximately 9.4 milliliters of peripheral blood, drawn into EDTA-treated Vacutainer tubes. Ficoll-Paque density-gradient centrifugation was used to isolate PBMCs, with at least 7 million per sample. Total RNA was extracted from PBMCs with Trizol reagent, with at least 6 micrograms obtained per sample. For every donor, flow cytometry on a PBMC aliquot measured the percentage of naive CD45RAhigh/CD27high T cells. About this clonotype: Its antigen is unknown. Nothing much larger sits one base from this clone, and base qualities are not available.

The library relied on 5' RACE. These reads were obtained on an Illumina HiSeq 2500. The second PCR ran for about 6 to 12 cycles and used a J-beta primer mix along with a sample-barcoded 5' primer. A unique molecular identifier was introduced onto each TCR beta cDNA molecule by a template-switch 5' adaptor carrying 12 random nucleotides. At least 2.5 million CDR3-containing paired-end reads were obtained from each sample. The Mint cDNA synthesis kit, primed by a TRBC-specific oligonucleotide, was used to synthesize first-strand cDNA from all RNA. All cDNA was treated with uracil-DNA glycosylase and then went through a first 18-cycle PCR with the universal primers M1SS and BC2_uni_R. Turning to the authors' computational methods: Normalization of each sample was performed by random selection of 1 million high-quality reads, each carrying a distinct molecular identifier. Instead of being binned into consensus sequences, reads that shared molecular identifiers were thrown out. CDR3 identification, clonotype clustering and error correction used MiTCR with a Q25 quality threshold and the strictest error-elimination algorithm. A nonparametric unseen species model with Euler transformation was used to estimate lower-bound total TCR beta diversity. TCRdb redid the processing of the public reads, applying fastp at Q25 and MiXCR, and retained in-frame beta chains. Each entry merges the rows of one CDR3 protein and shows their most common DNA and genes. The V and J calls, along with clone size, are taken from TCRdb and not from the paper's own processing. Counted in this sample were some 1 million distinct CDR3 sequences; 45% of them appeared once. Approximately 20% of the sample is in the top ten clones.

Via the germline V gene (reference sequence), CDR1 is MNHEY and CDR2 SMNVEV. V and J are truncated by 3 bases and 4 bases respectively, leaving an intervening sequence of 9 bases. Counted from cysteine to phenylalanine, this CDR3 has 14 amino acids. CDR3 DNA only is kept here, 42 bases in frame from base 1. The investigation overall reported the following: Observed TCR beta diversity per million T cells fell roughly linearly with age, and a significant reduction was already apparent by age about 38. Conclusive comparison of naive and antigen-experienced compartments was prevented by the profiling of bulk unsorted PBMCs. The CMV infection status of donors was not known, potentially confounding age-related changes in expanded clonotypes. The percentage of naive T cells measured by flow cytometry correlated strongly with observed TCR beta diversity. Compared with the aged group, more naive CD4+ T cells, fewer expanded clones and increased TCR diversity were shown by the long-lived group, suggesting age selection. Total diversity estimates from one million sequenced T cells were considered lower bounds and underestimates.

The receptor was isolated from a woman aged 60 to 75 in good health. Sample: blood. The chain joins TRBV27 to TRBJ2-2; the D gene lacks a confident call. CDR3 region: CASSFAQITGELFF. The DNA sequence is TGTGCCAGCAGTTTTGCCCAGATCACCGGGGAGCTGTTTTTT.